This T cell receptor (beta chain) emerged from a study of T-cell memory formation after mild COVID-19. General study results and limits: Cross-reactive memory appears to have joined, as suggested by some responding clones showing up in pre-infection memory.

This CDR3 is built from 16 residues. The trim removed 0 bases at V and 0 bases at J, leaving 2 bases unmatched. Germline V gene lookup returns CDR1 GTSNPN and CDR2 SVGIG (reference sequence). A few counts support this clonotype. Its specificity is unknown. TCRdb fed the 5' RACE reads into MiXCR, producing one record per CDR3 protein. The table lists under 600,000 distinct CDR3 sequences, 20% to 25% of them singletons. Specimen: PBMCs or a T cell subset sorted from them (not recorded which). This clonotype was obtained from an adult woman who had mild COVID-19 (a few samples of this study predate the infection). Cell type and time point are not known. J is TRBJ2-6 and V is TRBV30; TRBD1 agrees at 7 bases. The CDR3 loop is CAWSVGGVSGANVLTF. The CDR3 region has the DNA TGTGCCTGGAGTGTAGGGGGCGTCTCTGGGGCCAACGTCCTGACTTTC.